Listed here are 4 T cell receptor beta chains from one sample, sequenced in a study of blood T cell repertoires in COVID-19 (TCRdb year 2020). Preparation of the library involved the immunoSEQ multiplex PCR assay. The table comes from immuneACCESS by way of TCRdb, which keeps in-frame sequences with V and J called. Part of the clones is missing from these tables; in studies checked, under half for an unresolved V gene and the rest for unknown reasons. This sample gives under 200,000 clones in total; approximately 86% of them show up just once. The top ten constitute 7% to 7.5% of the sample. The sample consisted of peripheral blood. The source is a woman at least 80 years old in a cohort sampled during active or convalescent COVID-19.

The V and J genes are TRBV5-1 and TRBJ2-1; TRBD2 matches at 8 bases. Trimming cost V 4 bases and J 0 bases; bases outside gene matches: 12. The germline CDR1 and CDR2 sequences are SGHRS and YFSETQ. This CDR3 spans 18 amino acids. CDR3 residues: CASSPGGLAANSYNEQFF. The CDR3 nucleotides are TGCGCCAGCAGCCCGGGAGGGCTAGCGGCCAACTCCTACAATGAGCAGTTCTTC. Variable domain in full (rest from reference TRBV5-1 and TRBJ2-1): KAGVTQTPRYLIKTRGQQVTLSCSPISGHRSVSWYQQTPGQGLQFLFEYFSETQRNKGNFPGRFSGRQFSNSRSEMNVSTLELGDSALYLCASSPGGLAANSYNEQFFGPGTRLTVL.

The rearrangement uses TRBV28 and TRBJ1-4; D unclear. Between the trimmed V and J ends, which lost 5 bases and 5 bases, there was a span of 18 bases. In germline, CDR1 is MDHEN, CDR2 SYDVKM. This CDR3 is 16 amino acids long. CDR3 protein: CASSPPEAQGNEKLFF. The CDR3 DNA reads TGTGCCAGCAGTCCTCCGGAGGCGCAAGGCAATGAAAAACTGTTTTTT.

J is TRBJ1-1 and V is TRBV29-1; no clear D. The CDR3 extends over 13 amino acids. In germline, CDR1 is SQVTM, CDR2 ANQGSEA. V lost 7 bases and J lost 0, with 12 bases in between. The CDR3 coding sequence is TGCAGCGCCGAGCAGGCCATGAACACTGAAGCTTTCTTT. As protein: CSAEQAMNTEAFF.

The chain employs TRBV20-1 and TRBJ1-1, with 10 bases aligning to TRBD1. The CDR3 has 11 residues. With 3 bases clipped from V and 8 bases from J, the junction kept 0 bases outside the gene matches. Germline CDR1 is DFQATT and CDR2 is SNEGSKA (reference sequence). The CDR3 loop reads CSARGQGEAFF. The CDR3 bases are TGCAGTGCTAGGGGACAGGGGGAAGCTTTCTTT.